The source of this T cell receptor (beta chain) is a study of T-cell memory formation after mild COVID-19. This clonotype came up a few times. Antigen specificity is unknown. TCRdb recomputed calls from the 5' RACE reads with MiXCR, one row per CDR3 protein. The data hold 280,000 or so distinct CDR3 sequences, with 15% to 20% observed a single time. Study outcomes and limitations: Day 15 to 85 contracting clones showed balanced CD4/CD8; day 15 to 37 expanders favored CD4+. Largely, contracting CD4+ clones fell within CM and EM, and contracting CD8+ clones within EMRA.

CDR1 is MGHRA and CDR2 is YSYEKL in the germline V gene. V lost 0 bases, J lost 6 bases, and 12 bases lay in between. The CDR3 totals 15 residues. The sequencing sample was made of PBMCs or a T cell subset sorted from them (not recorded which). The V call is TRBV4-1, the J call TRBJ2-4; a weak D match, TRBD2 (5 bases). The sequence was collected from a young man who had mild COVID-19 (a few samples of this study predate the infection). Cell type and time point are not known. In DNA, the CDR3 is TGCGCCAGCAGCCAAGAGCCGGGGAAGAGAAACATTCAGTACTTC. Encoded protein: CASSQEPGKRNIQYF.